The entry below gives a single T cell receptor beta chain sequence along with its context. Across 18 months, stable Graves' hyperthyroidism was marked by no progression to ophthalmopathy. Diagnostic assessment was based on clinical symptoms, serum thyroxine and TRAb, thyroid ultrasound and orbital computed tomography. Researchers took RNA transcripts and amplified the TCR beta CDR3 regions from them. Initially, a first-round RT-PCR of the TCR CDR3 employed the HTBI primer set. Via MiXCR, TCRdb re-called the multiplex PCR reads, giving one row per CDR3 protein. The sample carries roughly 710,000 distinct CDR3 sequences, approximately 40% recorded once. In germline, CDR1 is SGHRS, CDR2 YFSETQ. This CDR3 contains 15 residues. V lost 4 bases, J lost 6 bases, and 19 bases lay in between. This sample was included in a study of T cells in Graves' hyperthyroidism and ophthalmopathy. Study information: Peripheral blood was collected at initial diagnosis, before any treatment.

The TCR was taken from a woman aged 35 to 49 with Graves' hyperthyroidism. Sequenced sample: blood. The V gene is TRBV5-1, the J gene TRBJ1-1, with D perhaps matching TRBD1 (5 bases). The CDR3 nucleotides read TGCGCCAGCAGCCCGGCGGCAGGGAATTTCGCTGAAGCTTTCTTT. It codes for CASSPAAGNFAEAFF.